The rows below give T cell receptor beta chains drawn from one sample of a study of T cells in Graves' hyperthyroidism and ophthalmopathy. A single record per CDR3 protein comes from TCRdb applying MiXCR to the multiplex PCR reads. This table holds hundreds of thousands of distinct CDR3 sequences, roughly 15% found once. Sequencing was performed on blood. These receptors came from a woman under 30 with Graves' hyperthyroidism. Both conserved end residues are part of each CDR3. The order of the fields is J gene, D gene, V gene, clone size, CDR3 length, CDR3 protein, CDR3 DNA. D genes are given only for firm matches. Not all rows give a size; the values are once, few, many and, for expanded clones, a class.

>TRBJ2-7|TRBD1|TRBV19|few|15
CASSMAGTGDHEQYF
TGTGCCAGTAGTATGGCCGGGACAGGGGACCACGAGCAGTACTTC
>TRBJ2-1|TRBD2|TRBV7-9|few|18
CASSQKITSGRAGGEQFF
TGTGCCAGCAGCCAAAAGATCACTAGCGGGAGGGCCGGGGGGGAGCAGTTCTTC
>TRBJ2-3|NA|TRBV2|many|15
CASRLNSLGTDTQYF
TGTGCCAGCAGGTTAAATAGCCTGGGCACAGATACGCAGTATTTT
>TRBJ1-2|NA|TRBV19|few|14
CASSITGQSYGYTF
TGTGCCAGTAGTATAACAGGACAGTCCTATGGCTACACCTTC
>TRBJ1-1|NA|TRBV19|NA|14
CASRTLERGTEAFF
TGTGCCAGTAGGACGCTCGAACGGGGCACTGAAGCTTTCTTT
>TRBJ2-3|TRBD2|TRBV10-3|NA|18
CAIQRKGGSALNTDTQYF
TGTGCCATCCAAAGGAAGGGCGGGAGCGCCCTTAACACAGATACGCAGTATTTT
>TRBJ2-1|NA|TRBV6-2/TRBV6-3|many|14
CASSPGAGNNEQFF
TGTGCCAGCAGCCCCGGGGCAGGAAACAATGAGCAGTTCTTC
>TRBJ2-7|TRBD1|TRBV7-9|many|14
CASSLQGDSYEQYF
TGTGCCAGCAGCTTACAGGGGGATTCCTACGAGCAGTACTTC
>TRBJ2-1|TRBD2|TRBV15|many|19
CATSRGRTRLEAWYNEQFF
TGTGCCACCAGCAGAGGAAGGACTAGATTGGAGGCATGGTACAATGAGCAGTTCTTC
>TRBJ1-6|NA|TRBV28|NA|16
CASSLGKGGFSSPLHF
TGTGCCAGCAGTTTAGGGAAGGGAGGGTTCAGTTCACCCCTCCACTTT
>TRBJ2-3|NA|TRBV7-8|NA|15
CASSHWTGTTDTQYF
TGTGCCAGCAGCCACTGGACCGGCACCACAGATACGCAGTATTTT
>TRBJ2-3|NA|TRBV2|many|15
CASKKSGQLSDTQYF
TGTGCCAGCAAAAAGTCCGGGCAGCTATCGGATACGCAGTATTTT
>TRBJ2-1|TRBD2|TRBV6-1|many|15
CASRLTSGVVYEQFF
TGTGCCAGCAGGTTAACTAGCGGGGTTGTTTATGAGCAGTTCTTC
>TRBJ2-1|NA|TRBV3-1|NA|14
CASSPGLVGFEQFF
TGTGCCAGCAGCCCCGGTCTAGTAGGTTTTGAGCAGTTCTTC
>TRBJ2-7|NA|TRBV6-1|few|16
CASKKGLSTIAYEQYF
TGTGCCAGCAAAAAGGGTCTTTCCACCATAGCCTACGAGCAGTACTTC
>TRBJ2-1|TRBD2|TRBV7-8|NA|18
CASSFSGRGAGTSGSKFF
TGTGCCAGCAGCTTCAGCGGAAGAGGGGCCGGGACTAGCGGGAGTAAGTTCTTC
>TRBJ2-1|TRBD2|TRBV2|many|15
CASSEVGLGLNEQFF
TGTGCCAGCAGTGAGGTGGGACTAGGATTAAATGAGCAGTTCTTC
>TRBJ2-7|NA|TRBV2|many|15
CASGTSLPNSYEQYF
TGTGCCAGCGGGACCAGCCTCCCTAACTCCTACGAGCAGTACTTC
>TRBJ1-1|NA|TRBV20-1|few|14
CSGISSGYGTGAFF
TGCAGTGGTATTAGTTCAGGGTATGGGACTGGAGCTTTCTTT
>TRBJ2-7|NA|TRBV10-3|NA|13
CAISSHSNYEQYF
TGTGCCATCAGTTCGCACTCGAACTACGAGCAGTACTTC
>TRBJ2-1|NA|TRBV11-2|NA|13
CASSLVVTPQEFF
TGTGCCAGCAGCTTAGTGGTGACACCTCAGGAGTTCTTC
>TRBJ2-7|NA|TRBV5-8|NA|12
CASRKEGDEQYF
TGTGCCAGCAGGAAGGAAGGGGACGAGCAGTACTTC
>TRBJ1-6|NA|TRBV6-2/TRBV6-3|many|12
CASSLWGSPLHF
TGTGCCAGCAGTTTATGGGGATCACCCCTCCACTTT
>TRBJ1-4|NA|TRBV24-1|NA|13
CATQGVLNEKLFF
TGTGCCACTCAGGGAGTTCTGAATGAAAAACTGTTTTTT
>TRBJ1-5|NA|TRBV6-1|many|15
CASSPGPTGNQPQHF
TGTGCCAGCAGTCCCGGGCCAACGGGCAATCAGCCCCAGCATTTT
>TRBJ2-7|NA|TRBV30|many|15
CAWSLDQGMFYEQYF
TGTGCCTGGAGCCTCGACCAGGGGATGTTCTACGAGCAGTACTTC